The clone carrying this T cell receptor beta chain was observed a few times. Its cognate antigen is unknown. The junction differs from germline at one of its ends, possibly a read error. This specimen comes from a study of identical twins. Broader study findings: Cross-sectional statistical analysis was relied on for the conclusions, without the same donors being followed. For cord blood, abundant beta clonotypes had fewer insertions, unlike memory repertoires, which showed none.

TCRdb recomputed calls from the 5' RACE reads with MiXCR, one row per CDR3 protein. The data hold about 250,000 distinct CDR3 sequences, with approximately 6.8% observed a single time. The CDR3 consists of 16 residues. From germline, CDR1 is DFQATT and CDR2 SNEGSKA (reference sequence). These same data were also listed under a study on yellow fever vaccine responses in identical twins.

The chain links TRBV20-1 to TRBJ2-5, with 9 bases that match TRBD1. The sample was CD8+ T cells sorted from blood. The receptor comes from a woman aged 18-29 years in good health. In DNA form, the CDR3 reads TGCTGTGCCGGGACCGGGACAGGGAGTAGATACGAGACCCAGTACTTC. It is translated as CCAGTGTGSRYETQYF.